The T cell receptor beta chain described here comes from a study of tumor-infiltrating lymphocytes in glioblastoma multiforme. Note on this clonotype: No antigen is known for it.

Study conclusions and caveats: The TCR and somatic mutation analysis included just one glioblastoma patient.

The V end lost 1 base, the J end lost 8 bases, and 14 bases lay between the germline ends. This CDR3 has 15 amino acids. Three nested ARM-PCR rounds with V-beta and C-beta primers built TCRB libraries. TCRdb used MiXCR to reprocess the multiplex PCR reads, holding one entry per CDR3 protein. There are 15,000 to 25,000 distinct CDR3 sequences in the sample; 65% to 80% occur only once, and about 18% lies in the top ten. The chain joins TRBV12-3 or TRBV12-4 to TRBJ1-4; D remains ambiguous. Input material: peripheral blood. The receptor was derived from a male donor with glioblastoma. This chain's CDR3 is CASSLGYPAYEKLFF. The CDR3 DNA follows: TGTGCCAGCAGTTTAGGTTACCCTGCGTACGAAAAACTGTTTTTT.